This passage covers 19 T cell receptor beta chains from one sample sequenced in a study of siplizumab effects on memory and regulatory T cells. Here immunoSEQ multiplex PCR was the method, and the copy in TCRdb shows in-frame clones only, minus some. The sample records around 100,000 clones, around 90% being singletons. The sequencing sample was made of CD4+ T cells sorted from blood. These receptors were collected from a human donor in good health.

J is TRBJ1-1 and V is TRBV7-3, with TRBD1 identical over 10 bases. Unmatched junction bases numbered 6, after V lost 5 bases and J lost 6 bases. The germline CDR1 and CDR2 sequences are SGHTA and FQGTGA. This CDR3 comprises 14 residues. The chain's CDR3 is CASSVGQGTAEAFF. The CDR3 DNA follows: TGTGCCAGCAGCGTGGGACAGGGGACCGCTGAAGCTTTCTTT. The complete variable domain, with remaining parts taken from reference TRBV7-3 and TRBJ1-1, reads GAGVSQTPSNKVTEKGKYVELRCDPISGHTALYWYRQSLGQGPEFLIYFQGTGAADDSGLPNDRFFAVRPEGSVSTLKIQRTERGDSAVYLCASSVGQGTAEAFFGQGTRLTVV.

V is TRBV5-1 and J is TRBJ2-5; D may be TRBD2 (5 bases). V was shortened by 2 bases and J by 4 bases, with 9 bases between the two germline ends. This CDR3 spans 13 amino acids. Germline V gene data show CDR1 as SGHRS and CDR2 as YFSETQ. For the CDR3, the DNA is TGCGCCAGCAGCTTATGGGAGCGAGAGACCCAGTACTTC. Its translation: CASSLWERETQYF.

This rearrangement joins TRBV4-1 to TRBJ2-1; D possibly corresponds to TRBD1 (6 bases). There are 16 residues in the CDR3. Germline CDR1 and CDR2: MGHRA and YSYEKL. The V and J ends lost 2 bases and 0 bases respectively, with 11 bases between them. CDR3 residues: CASSQPGQSSYNEQFF. The DNA of the CDR3 is TGCGCCAGCAGCCAACCAGGACAGAGCTCCTACAATGAGCAGTTCTTC.

This clone was seen once. The chain recombines TRBV30 with TRBJ1-4, with D unresolved. V was cut by 5 bases and J by 3 bases, with 7 bases left in between. CDR3 length: 12 amino acids. CDR1 GTSNPN and CDR2 SVGIG come from the germline V gene (reference sequence). The CDR3 bases are TGTGCCTGGGGGTTCTCTAATGAAAAACTGTTTTTT. Amino acid sequence: CAWGFSNEKLFF.

The chain is built from TRBV9 and TRBJ2-2; perhaps D is TRBD1 or TRBD2 (5 bases each). CDR3 length: 15 amino acids. The germline CDR1 and CDR2 sequences are SGDLS and YYNGEE. Trimming stripped 4 bases from V and 1 base from J, with 11 bases between. The CDR3 sequence is CASSRRTKNTGELFF. The CDR3 DNA is TGTGCCAGCAGCAGGAGGACAAAGAACACCGGGGAGCTGTTTTTT.

J is TRBJ1-4 and V is TRBV10-3; TRBD1 might be the D (6 bases). This CDR3 has 15 residues. Germline assignment: CDR1 ENHRY and CDR2 SYGVKD. V lost 6 bases and J lost 3, with 14 bases in between. The CDR3 is CAIRSQGTANEKLFF. The CDR3 bases are TGTGCCATCAGGTCCCAGGGGACGGCTAATGAAAAACTGTTTTTT.

This clone showed up just once. Other DNA sequences of this sample code for an identical CDR3. V usage is TRBV5-1 and J usage is TRBJ2-3; D remains ambiguous. The CDR3 consists of 14 residues. Trimming took 2 bases from V and 2 from J, leaving 9 bases between them. Germline V CDR1 and CDR2: SGHRS, YFSETQ. The CDR3 spells CASSFGGSTDTQYF. The CDR3 coding sequence is TGCGCCAGCAGCTTCGGTGGGTCCACAGATACGCAGTATTTT.

The CDR3 region has the DNA TGTGCCAGCTCACCCGACACCCGCCAAGAGACCCAGTACTTC. As protein: CASSPDTRQETQYF. The chain has TRBV18 and TRBJ2-5; D uncertain. The CDR3 is made up of 14 amino acids. CDR1 is KGHSH and CDR2 is LQKENI in the germline V gene. V was clipped by 3 bases and J by 1 base, with 9 bases between them. Together with reference TRBV18 and TRBJ2-5, the CDR3 gives the full variable domain: NAGVMQNPRHLVRRRGQEARLRCSPMKGHSHVYWYRQLPEEGLKFMVYLQKENIIDESGMPKERFSAEFPKEGPSILRIQQVVRGDSAAYFCASSPDTRQETQYFGPGTRLLVL.

This chain uses TRBV10-3 with TRBJ1-5; 7 bases are a match to TRBD1. The V segment lost 6 bases and the J segment 3 bases; nucleotides outside the gene matches: 2. The CDR3 is 13 amino acids. Germline V gene sequence: CDR1 ENHRY, CDR2 SYGVKD. The DNA for the CDR3 is TGTGCCATCAGAGGACAGGACAATCAGCCCCAGCATTTT. Its protein product is CAIRGQDNQPQHF.

The J gene is TRBJ1-1, the V gene TRBV6-5, with no clear D. CDR3 size: 14 residues. The V end lost 1 base, the J end lost 8 bases, and 14 bases lay between the germline ends. The germline V gene has CDR1 MNHEY and CDR2 SVGAGI. Here the CDR3 reads CASSYLAVGGEAFF. Here the CDR3 DNA reads TGTGCCAGCAGTTACTTGGCAGTGGGCGGCGAAGCTTTCTTT.

The J gene is TRBJ1-2, the V gene TRBV29-1; D remains ambiguous. Germline lookup yields CDR1 SQVTM and CDR2 ANQGSEA. V was shortened by 2 bases and J by 5 bases, with 9 bases between the two germline ends. The CDR3 spans 12 residues. The CDR3 reads CSVETLWYGYTF. In DNA form, the CDR3 reads TGCAGCGTTGAAACTTTGTGGTATGGCTACACCTTC.

J is TRBJ1-6 and V is TRBV11-2; D call uncertain. Germline assignment: CDR1 SGHAT and CDR2 FQNNGV. V lost 5 bases, J lost 9 bases, and 11 bases lay in between. The CDR3 runs 13 residues. The CDR3 DNA follows: TGTGCCAGCAGCCCCCAGGTCGGTTCACCCCTCCACTTT. Its protein is CASSPQVGSPLHF. The full variable domain, its missing parts supplied by reference TRBV11-2 and TRBJ1-6, is EAGVAQSPRYKIIEKRQSVAFWCNPISGHATLYWYQQILGQGPKLLIQFQNNGVVDDSQLPKDRFSAERLKGVDSTLKIQPAKLEDSAVYLCASSPQVGSPLHFGNGTRLTVT.

The rearrangement joins TRBV19 to TRBJ2-5; a possible D gene is TRBD1 (7 bases). Germline values: CDR1 LNHDA, CDR2 SQIVND (reference sequence). The germline V and J ends were trimmed by 1 base and 4 bases, with 13 bases remaining between them. This CDR3 is built from 15 residues. The CDR3: CASSIVGQGGETQYF. In DNA form, the CDR3 reads TGTGCCAGTAGTATAGTTGGTCAGGGGGGAGAGACCCAGTACTTC. The full variable domain, completed using reference TRBV19 and TRBJ2-5, is DGGITQSPKYLFRKEGQNVTLSCEQNLNHDAMYWYRQDPGQGLRLIYYSQIVNDFQKGDIAEGYSVSREKKESFPLTVTSAQKNPTAFYLCASSIVGQGGETQYFGPGTRLLVL.

The chain combines TRBV19 with TRBJ1-1; a weak D match, TRBD1 (5 bases). V was shortened by 8 bases and J by 0 bases, with 16 bases between the two germline ends. Germline V CDR1 and CDR2: LNHDA, SQIVND (reference sequence). The CDR3 runs 15 residues. CDR3 sequence (DNA): TGTGCCAGTTCTAGGGGACCGGGGATGAACACTGAAGCTTTCTTT. It codes for CASSRGPGMNTEAFF.

The chain has TRBV19 and TRBJ2-1; D may be TRBD2 (6 bases). CDR1 and CDR2 (germline): LNHDA, SQIVND (reference sequence). V lost 3 bases and J lost 7, with 28 bases in between. There are 19 residues in the CDR3. The CDR3 here is CASSIGAGRRTHNVNEQFF. In DNA, the CDR3 is TGTGCCAGTAGTATCGGGGCGGGAAGAAGGACACACAATGTTAATGAGCAGTTCTTC.

This chain joins TRBV28 and TRBJ1-2; TRBD1 aligns across 10 bases. This CDR3 has 13 residues. The V gene's germline CDR1 is MDHEN and CDR2 SYDVKM. V trimming: 4 bases; J trimming: 8 bases; junction bases outside the gene matches: 4. The CDR3 loop is CASSYGTGAGYTF. The CDR3 DNA reads TGTGCCAGCAGTTACGGGACAGGGGCCGGCTACACCTTC.

This clone appeared a single time. The chain couples TRBV7-9 to TRBJ2-3, with 7 positions matching TRBD2. This CDR3 has 17 amino acids. CDR1 is SEHNR and CDR2 is FQNEAQ in the germline V gene (reference sequence). V was clipped by 8 bases and J by 0 bases; unmatched bases: 14. CDR3 residues: CASVRGRGGASTDTQYF. The CDR3 coding sequence is TGTGCCAGCGTCCGTGGTCGCGGGGGAGCTAGCACAGATACGCAGTATTTT.

This clone was detected once. The rearrangement uses TRBV19 and TRBJ1-3; no clear D gene. CDR3 length equals 17 residues. Germline CDR1 is LNHDA and CDR2 is SQIVND (reference sequence). V gave up 3 bases and J gave up 2 bases, with 17 bases separating them. The CDR3: CASSILAAGAPGNTIYF. CDR3 sequence (DNA): TGTGCCAGTAGTATCTTAGCCGCAGGAGCCCCTGGAAACACCATATATTTT.

The V call is TRBV27, the J call TRBJ2-2; D is ambiguous. The V gene's germline CDR1 is MNHEY and CDR2 SMNVEV (reference sequence). The germline V and J ends were trimmed by 2 bases and 6 bases, with 10 bases remaining between them. CDR3 size: 14 residues. CDR3 sequence reads: CASSLGSGPGELFF. CDR3 bases: TGTGCCAGCAGTTTAGGGTCCGGCCCCGGGGAGCTGTTTTTT.